This TCR beta chain is drawn from a study of shared clonotypes between healthy human individuals. Some clones are missing from TCRdb's copy, which holds only in-frame ones; the method was immunoSEQ multiplex PCR. The sample consists of around 2,000,000 clones, about 93% of them appearing once. The CDR3 is made up of 17 amino acids. Germline CDR1 is SGHTA and CDR2 is FQGNSA. The V gene end was trimmed by 5 bases and the J gene end by 2 bases; junction bases not matched to a gene: 8. For this clone: As yet, its antigen is unknown.

General study results and limits: Compared with memory subsets, naive subsets generally had larger estimated richness.

Naive CD8 cells lacked CD45RO, underwent positive selection for CCR7 and left out terminally differentiated effector memory CD45RA+ cells. Recent acute infections and vaccinations were absent in the healthy HIV-negative adult donors. J is TRBJ2-3 and V is TRBV7-2; 12 bases fit TRBD2. The receptor comes from a young man in good health. Some clones in this sample may be carry-over from other donors' samples. Specimen: naive CD8+ T cells from PBMCs. In DNA form, the CDR3 reads TGTGCCAGCAGCCTACCGACTAGCGGGAGTCCCACAGATACGCAGTATTTT. Its protein is CASSLPTSGSPTDTQYF.